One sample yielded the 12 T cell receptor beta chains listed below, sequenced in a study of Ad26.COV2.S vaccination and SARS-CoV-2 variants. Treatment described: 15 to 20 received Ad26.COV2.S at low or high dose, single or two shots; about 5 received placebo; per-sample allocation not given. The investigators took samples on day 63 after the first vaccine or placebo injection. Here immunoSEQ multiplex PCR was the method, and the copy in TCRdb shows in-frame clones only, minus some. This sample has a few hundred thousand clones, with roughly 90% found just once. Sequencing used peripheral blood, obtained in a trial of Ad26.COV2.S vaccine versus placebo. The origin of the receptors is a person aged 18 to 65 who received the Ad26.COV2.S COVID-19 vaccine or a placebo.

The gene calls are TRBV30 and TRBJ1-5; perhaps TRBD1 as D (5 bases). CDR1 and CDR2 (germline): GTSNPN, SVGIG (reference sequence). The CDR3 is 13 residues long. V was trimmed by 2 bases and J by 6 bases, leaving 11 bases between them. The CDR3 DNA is TGTGCCTGGAGTAATCAGGGAGGTCAGCCCCAGCATTTT. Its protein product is CAWSNQGGQPQHF.

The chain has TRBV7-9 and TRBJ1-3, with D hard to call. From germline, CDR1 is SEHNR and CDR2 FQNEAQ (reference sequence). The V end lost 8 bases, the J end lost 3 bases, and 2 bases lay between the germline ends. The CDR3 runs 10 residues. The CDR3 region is CASHGNTIYF. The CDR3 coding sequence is TGTGCCAGCCATGGAAACACCATATATTTT.

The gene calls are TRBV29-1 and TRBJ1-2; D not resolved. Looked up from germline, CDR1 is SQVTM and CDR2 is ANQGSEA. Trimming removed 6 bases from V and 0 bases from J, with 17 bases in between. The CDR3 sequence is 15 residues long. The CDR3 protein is CSVLSSDIPNYGYTF. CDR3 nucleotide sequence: TGCAGCGTCCTATCTAGCGACATACCTAACTATGGCTACACCTTC. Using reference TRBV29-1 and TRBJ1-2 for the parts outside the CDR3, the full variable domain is SAVISQKPSRDICQRGTSLTIQCQVDSQVTMMFWYRQQPGQSLTLIATANQGSEATYESGFVIDKFPISRPNLTFSTLTVSNMSPEDSSIYLCSVLSSDIPNYGYTFGSGTRLTVV.

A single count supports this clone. The CDR3 loop is CASSGDTGELFF. CDR3 DNA: TGTGCCAGCTCAGGGGACACCGGGGAGCTGTTTTTT. This chain connects TRBV18 to TRBJ2-2; D ambiguous. The CDR3 is made up of 12 amino acids. V was cut by 5 bases and J by 3 bases, with 4 bases left in between. Germline CDR1 and CDR2: KGHSH and LQKENI.

CDR3 sequence: CASSPVAGTDHTEAFF. The CDR3, as DNA: TGCGCCAGCAGCCCGGTCGCCGGGACAGACCACACTGAAGCTTTCTTT. The V and J genes are TRBV4-1 and TRBJ1-1; 7 bases fit TRBD1. Germline V CDR1 and CDR2: MGHRA, YSYEKL. V dropped 4 bases and J dropped 3; count of bases not matched to a gene: 11. The CDR3 has 16 amino acids.

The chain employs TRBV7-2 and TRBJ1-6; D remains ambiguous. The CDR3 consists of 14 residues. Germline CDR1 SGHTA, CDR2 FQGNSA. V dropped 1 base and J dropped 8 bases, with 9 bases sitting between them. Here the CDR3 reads CASSLVRRDSPLHF. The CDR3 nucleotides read TGTGCCAGCAGCTTAGTCAGGAGGGATTCACCCCTCCACTTT.

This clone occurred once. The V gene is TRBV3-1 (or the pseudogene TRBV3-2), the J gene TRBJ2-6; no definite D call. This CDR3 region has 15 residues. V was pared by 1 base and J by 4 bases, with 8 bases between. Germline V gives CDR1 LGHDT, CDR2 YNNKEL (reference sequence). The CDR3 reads CASSQGSWGANVLTF. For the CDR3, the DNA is TGTGCCAGCAGCCAAGGCTCATGGGGGGCCAACGTCCTGACTTTC.

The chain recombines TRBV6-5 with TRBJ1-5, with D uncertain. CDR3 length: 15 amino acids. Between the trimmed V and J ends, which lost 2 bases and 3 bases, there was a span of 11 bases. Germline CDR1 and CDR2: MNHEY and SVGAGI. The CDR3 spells CASSYEPGINQPQHF. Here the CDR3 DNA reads TGTGCCAGCAGTTACGAGCCTGGGATCAATCAGCCCCAGCATTTT.

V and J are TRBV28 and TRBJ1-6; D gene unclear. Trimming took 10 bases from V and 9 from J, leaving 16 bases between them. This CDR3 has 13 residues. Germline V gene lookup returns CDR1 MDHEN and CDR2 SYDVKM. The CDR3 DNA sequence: TGTGCCACCACGAAACAGAATCCTTCACCCCTCCACTTT. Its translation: CATTKQNPSPLHF.

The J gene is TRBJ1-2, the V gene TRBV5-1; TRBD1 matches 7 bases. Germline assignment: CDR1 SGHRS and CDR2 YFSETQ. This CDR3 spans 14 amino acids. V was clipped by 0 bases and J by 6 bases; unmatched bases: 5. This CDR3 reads CASSLGQGKNGYTF. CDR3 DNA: TGCGCCAGCAGCTTGGGACAGGGAAAAAATGGCTACACCTTC.

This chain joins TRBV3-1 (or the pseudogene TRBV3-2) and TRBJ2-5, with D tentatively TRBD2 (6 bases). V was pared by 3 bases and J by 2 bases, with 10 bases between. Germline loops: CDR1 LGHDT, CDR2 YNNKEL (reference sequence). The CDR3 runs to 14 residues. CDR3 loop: CASSHSGTQETQYF. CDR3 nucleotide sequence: TGTGCCAGCAGCCATAGCGGAACTCAAGAGACCCAGTACTTC.

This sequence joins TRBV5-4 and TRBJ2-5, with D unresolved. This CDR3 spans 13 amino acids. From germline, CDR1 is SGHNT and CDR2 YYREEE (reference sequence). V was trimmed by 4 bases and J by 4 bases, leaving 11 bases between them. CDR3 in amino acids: CASSLDPGETQYF. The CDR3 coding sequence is TGTGCCAGCAGCCTTGACCCCGGAGAGACCCAGTACTTC.